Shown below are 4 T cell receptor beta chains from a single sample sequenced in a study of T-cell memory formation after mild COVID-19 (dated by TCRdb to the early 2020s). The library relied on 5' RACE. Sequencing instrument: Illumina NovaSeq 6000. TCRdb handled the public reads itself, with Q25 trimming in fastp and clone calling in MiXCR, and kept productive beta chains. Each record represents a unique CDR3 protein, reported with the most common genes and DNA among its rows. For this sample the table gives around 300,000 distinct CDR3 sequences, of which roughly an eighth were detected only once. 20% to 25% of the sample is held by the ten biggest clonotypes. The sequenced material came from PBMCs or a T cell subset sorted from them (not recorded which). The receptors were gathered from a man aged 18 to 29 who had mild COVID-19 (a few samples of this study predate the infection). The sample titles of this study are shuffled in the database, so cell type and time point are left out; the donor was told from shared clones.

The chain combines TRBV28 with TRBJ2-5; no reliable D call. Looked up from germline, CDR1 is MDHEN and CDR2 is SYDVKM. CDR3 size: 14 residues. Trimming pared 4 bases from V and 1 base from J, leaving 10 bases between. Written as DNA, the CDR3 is TGTGCCAGCAGTTCCCGGCGCAGCCAAGAGACCCAGTACTTC. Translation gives CASSSRRSQETQYF.

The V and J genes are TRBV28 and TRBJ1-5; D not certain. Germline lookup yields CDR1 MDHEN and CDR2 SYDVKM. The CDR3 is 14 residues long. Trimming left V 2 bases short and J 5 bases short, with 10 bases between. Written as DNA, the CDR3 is TGTGCCAGCAGTTTAAATACAAGAGATCAGCCCCAGCATTTT. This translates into CASSLNTRDQPQHF.

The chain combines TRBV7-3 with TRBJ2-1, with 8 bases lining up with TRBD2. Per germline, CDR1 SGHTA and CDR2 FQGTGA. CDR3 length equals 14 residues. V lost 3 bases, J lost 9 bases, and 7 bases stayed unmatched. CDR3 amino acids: CASSLRGDLTEQFF. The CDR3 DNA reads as TGTGCCAGCAGCTTGCGGGGGGATTTAACTGAGCAGTTCTTC.

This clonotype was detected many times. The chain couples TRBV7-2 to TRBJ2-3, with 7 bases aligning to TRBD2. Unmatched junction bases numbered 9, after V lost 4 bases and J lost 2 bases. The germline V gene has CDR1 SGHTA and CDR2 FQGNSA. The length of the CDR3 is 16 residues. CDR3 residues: CASSSPGGGNTDTQYF. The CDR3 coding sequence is TGTGCCAGCAGCTCCCCTGGGGGGGGGAACACAGATACGCAGTATTTT.